The TCR beta chain described here comes from a study of preoperative IRX-2 immunotherapy in early breast cancer. Treatment of the sample: preoperative locoregional IRX-2 cytokine immunotherapy. Patients received preoperative, locoregional IRX-2 cytokine immunotherapy in a phase Ib study. CDR3 length equals 16 residues. V was pared by 3 bases and J by 2 bases, with 5 bases of the junction left unmatched. The germline CDR1 and CDR2 sequences are KGHSH and LQKENI. Sequencing used immunoSEQ multiplex PCR; TCRdb keeps in-frame clones, though not all of them. The sample holds roughly 35,000 clones; about 96% are singletons and the top ten take 5% to 7%.

Sampling was performed from a patient treated with IRX-2 immunotherapy. The chain uses TRBV18 and TRBJ2-7, with 12 positions matching TRBD2. This sequence originates from a human donor with breast cancer. CDR3 coding DNA: TGTGCCAGCTCACCGTTGCTAGCGGGGGGGCCCTACGAGCAGTACTTC. Its translation is CASSPLLAGGPYEQYF.